These 29 T cell receptor beta chains were all obtained from the same sample, sequenced in a study of CD8 T cells in Susac syndrome (dated by TCRdb to the late 2010s). Library preparation used the immunoSEQ multiplex PCR assay. RNA was extracted using the RNeasy kit, and roughly 0.45 to 1 microgram was reverse transcribed with random hexamers. TCRdb trimmed the raw reads at Q25, called clones with MiXCR and kept productive beta chains. Each entry merges the rows of one CDR3 protein and shows their most common DNA and genes. The sample records 200,000 to 300,000 distinct CDR3 sequences, about 94% of which are singletons. 0.07% to 0.09% of the sample rests with the top ten. The specimen sequenced was CD4+ T cells from PBMCs. These receptors were obtained from a human donor with multiple sclerosis.

The chain employs TRBV7-2 and TRBJ1-5; 9 bases are a match to TRBD1. V trimming: 2 bases; J trimming: 4 bases; junction bases outside the gene matches: 3. Germline V gene data show CDR1 as SGHTA and CDR2 as FQGNSA. The CDR3 sequence is 15 residues long. This CDR3 is CASSLTGGQNQPQHF. In DNA form, the CDR3 reads TGTGCCAGCAGCTTAACAGGGGGCCAAAATCAGCCCCAGCATTTT.

As DNA, the CDR3 is TGCAGCGCCGACAGAGGAGGCACTGAAGCTTTCTTT. Encoded protein: CSADRGGTEAFF. The chain recombines TRBV29-1 with TRBJ1-1; weak D call: TRBD1 (5 bases). The CDR3 totals 12 residues. Trimming left V 7 bases short and J 4 bases short, with 13 bases between. The germline V gene has CDR1 SQVTM and CDR2 ANQGSEA. The whole variable domain, filled in from reference TRBV29-1 and TRBJ1-1, reads SAVISQKPSRDICQRGTSLTIQCQVDSQVTMMFWYRQQPGQSLTLIATANQGSEATYESGFVIDKFPISRPNLTFSTLTVSNMSPEDSSIYLCSADRGGTEAFFGQGTRLTVV.

The chain couples TRBV9 to TRBJ2-7, with 8 nucleotides matching TRBD2. The CDR3 is 14 residues long. Germline V gives CDR1 SGDLS, CDR2 YYNGEE. Trimming removed 4 bases from V and 2 bases from J; junction bases left unmatched: 5. CDR3 sequence: CASSPRGVPYEQYF. The CDR3 nucleotides read TGTGCCAGCAGCCCGCGGGGGGTCCCCTACGAGCAGTACTTC.

The chain recombines TRBV29-1 with TRBJ1-1; D unclear. The CDR3 runs 12 residues. V lost 3 bases and J lost 2, with 7 bases in between. Germline V lookup: CDR1 SQVTM, CDR2 ANQGSEA. CDR3 sequence: CSVENSNTEAFF. The DNA of the CDR3 is TGCAGCGTTGAGAACAGTAACACTGAAGCTTTCTTT. Full variable domain (missing parts from reference TRBV29-1 and TRBJ1-1): SAVISQKPSRDICQRGTSLTIQCQVDSQVTMMFWYRQQPGQSLTLIATANQGSEATYESGFVIDKFPISRPNLTFSTLTVSNMSPEDSSIYLCSVENSNTEAFFGQGTRLTVV.

This clonotype showed up just a few times. The gene calls are TRBV19 and TRBJ1-5; D is perhaps TRBD1 (6 bases). CDR1 is LNHDA, CDR2 SQIVND, per germline (reference sequence). The CDR3 totals 14 residues. The V end was cut by 8 bases, the J end by 0 bases, with 11 bases between. The DNA for the CDR3 is TGTGCCAGTGCCAGGGGAAATAGCAATCAGCCCCAGCATTTT. Amino acid sequence: CASARGNSNQPQHF.

The chain is built from TRBV11-2 and TRBJ2-1; D may be TRBD1 (6 bases). Germline CDR1 SGHAT, CDR2 FQNNGV. The CDR3 totals 16 residues. Deletions cut 5 bases from V and 0 bases from J, with 14 bases between. The CDR3 nucleotides are TGTGCCAGCAGCCCCAGGGGCCCAAGCTCCTACAATGAGCAGTTCTTC. Its protein product is CASSPRGPSSYNEQFF.

The V call is TRBV7-9, the J call TRBJ2-6; 8 bases agree with TRBD1. CDR3 length: 18 amino acids. The ends lost 5 bases at V and 1 base at J; junction bases unmatched: 10. From germline, CDR1 is SEHNR and CDR2 FQNEAQ (reference sequence). The CDR3 reads CASSGGQGLGSGANVLTF. CDR3 in DNA: TGTGCCAGCAGCGGCGGACAGGGCCTAGGGTCTGGGGCCAACGTCCTGACTTTC.

The genes are TRBV29-1 and TRBJ1-1, with a weak D call TRBD1 (5 bases). V gave up 6 bases and J gave up 11 bases, with 22 bases separating them. CDR3 length: 13 residues. Looked up from germline, CDR1 is SQVTM and CDR2 is ANQGSEA. CDR3 sequence reads: CSVLPLTGGGAFF. As DNA, the CDR3 is TGCAGCGTCCTCCCACTTACAGGTGGGGGGGCTTTCTTT.

The J gene is TRBJ2-3, the V gene TRBV19, with D hard to call. This CDR3 region has 13 residues. V was trimmed by 4 bases and J by 2 bases, leaving 7 bases between them. CDR1 LNHDA and CDR2 SQIVND come from the germline V gene (reference sequence). The CDR3 protein is CASSTEITDTQYF. The CDR3 DNA follows: TGTGCCAGTAGTACGGAGATCACAGATACGCAGTATTTT.

J is TRBJ2-1 and V is TRBV12-3 or TRBV12-4; 11 bases align to TRBD2. The CDR3 loop spans 15 amino acids. Germline trimming cut 6 bases from V and 4 bases from J; bases unmatched to any gene: 5. CDR3 sequence: CASSWGLAEYNEQFF. CDR3 nucleotide sequence: TGTGCCAGCAGCTGGGGACTAGCGGAATACAATGAGCAGTTCTTC.

V is TRBV9 and J is TRBJ2-2, with 12 bases identical to TRBD2. This CDR3 has 16 residues. Germline V gene sequence: CDR1 SGDLS, CDR2 YYNGEE. With 4 bases clipped from V and 8 bases from J, the junction kept 9 bases outside the gene matches. The CDR3 protein is CASSPRLAGAAGELFF. As DNA, the CDR3 is TGTGCCAGCAGCCCCCGACTAGCGGGGGCGGCGGGGGAGCTGTTTTTT.

The chain joins TRBV1 to TRBJ2-7. TRBV1 is a pseudogene. The CDR3 has 14 residues. The CDR3 loop reads CTSSQDADTYEQYF. CDR3 nucleotide sequence: TGCACCAGCAGCCAAGACGCCGATACCTACGAGCAGTACTTC.

CDR3 loop: CAWNSGPYRGNQPQHF. The CDR3 DNA reads as TGTGCCTGGAACTCAGGACCTTATCGGGGCAATCAGCCCCAGCATTTT. This sequence joins TRBV30 and TRBJ1-5; D remains unclear. Trimming pared 4 bases from V and 2 bases from J, leaving 18 bases between. The CDR3 loop spans 16 amino acids. CDR1 and CDR2 from the germline V gene are GTSNPN and SVGIG (reference sequence). Looking up the rest from reference TRBV30 and TRBJ1-5 gives the full variable domain: SQTIHQWPATLVQPVGSPLSLECTVEGTSNPNLYWYRQAAGRGLQLLFYSVGIGQISSEVPQNLSASRPQDRQFILSSKKLLLSDSGFYLCAWNSGPYRGNQPQHFGDGTRLSIL.

In regard to this clonotype: The junction differs from germline at one of its ends, possibly a read error. The chain uses TRBV19 and TRBJ1-6; D possibly corresponds to TRBD1 (6 bases). The CDR3 runs to 14 residues. Germline V lookup: CDR1 LNHDA, CDR2 SQIVND (reference sequence). CDR3 DNA: TGTGCCAGTAGTTTAGACAGGAGCGTTTCACCCCTCCACTTT. Translated, it gives CASSLDRSVSPLHF.

V usage is TRBV9 and J usage is TRBJ2-5, with 11 bases matching TRBD1. The CDR3 is 15 amino acids. V lost 3 bases and J lost 5; bases outside the gene matches: 6. Germline V lookup: CDR1 SGDLS, CDR2 YYNGEE. The CDR3 sequence is CASSGQGTGGETQYF. CDR3 nucleotides: TGTGCCAGCAGCGGACAAGGGACAGGGGGGGAGACCCAGTACTTC.

The CDR3 region has the DNA TGTGCCAGCAGCGTAGGGGCAGTCTCCTACGAGCAGTACTTC. Protein: CASSVGAVSYEQYF. The chain joins TRBV9 to TRBJ2-7; no clear D. This CDR3 region has 14 residues. Germline CDR1 is SGDLS and CDR2 is YYNGEE. V lost 0 bases, J lost 0 bases, and 7 bases lay in between.

The genes are TRBV7-9 and TRBJ2-3, with 10 bases that match TRBD1. Losses at the gene ends were 5 bases for V and 2 bases for J; bases not matched to a gene: 13. The CDR3 length is 18 residues. CDR1 is SEHNR and CDR2 is FQNEAQ in the germline V gene (reference sequence). The CDR3 DNA is TGTGCCAGCAGCCACCGGGACAGGGGACTCCCACACACAGATACGCAGTATTTT. Translated: CASSHRDRGLPHTDTQYF.

The chain links TRBV21-1 to TRBJ1-5. TRBV21-1 is reported as a pseudogene. CDR3 length equals 17 residues. The CDR3 spells CASSKAHPALRDQPQHF. The CDR3 nucleotides are TGTGCCAGCAGCAAAGCCCACCCAGCTCTAAGGGATCAGCCCCAGCATTTT.

The V and J genes are TRBV20-1 and TRBJ1-3; the D is unclear. Germline CDR1 DFQATT, CDR2 SNEGSKA (reference sequence). The CDR3 consists of 12 residues. V gave up 1 base and J gave up 10 bases, with 11 bases separating them. The CDR3 sequence: CSARGHSETIYF. CDR3 in DNA: TGCAGTGCTAGAGGGCATTCGGAGACCATATATTTT.

This chain links TRBV4-2 with TRBJ2-2; D possibly matches TRBD1 or TRBD2 (6 bases each). V was pared by 5 bases and J by 6 bases, with 13 bases between. Germline CDR1 reads LGHNA; CDR2 reads YNFKEQ. CDR3 length equals 14 residues. The CDR3 region is CASSSGAVSGELFF. The CDR3 DNA reads TGTGCCAGCAGCTCGGGGGCGGTTTCCGGGGAGCTGTTTTTT.

V is TRBV6-1 and J is TRBJ1-4; tentative D call: TRBD1 (5 bases). Germline CDR1 reads MNHNS; CDR2 reads SASEGT. Trimming pared 4 bases from V and 4 bases from J, leaving 13 bases between. This CDR3 comprises 15 residues. Here the CDR3 DNA reads TGTGCCAGCAGTGTGGCAGGGACGGATAATGAAAAACTGTTTTTT. Translated: CASSVAGTDNEKLFF.

The V call is TRBV6-2 or TRBV6-3, the J call TRBJ1-1, with 7 bases matching TRBD1. Trimming at V came to 2 bases and at J to 2 bases, leaving 5 bases not matched to a gene. Germline CDR1 and CDR2: MNHEY and SVGEGT. The CDR3 is 15 amino acids. The CDR3 coding sequence is TGTGCCAGCAGTTACACGAGGACAGGAAACACTGAAGCTTTCTTT. Protein: CASSYTRTGNTEAFF.

V usage is TRBV23-1 and J usage is TRBJ1-4, with D perhaps TRBD1 (6 bases). TRBV23-1 falls under the ORF class, with uncertain function. CDR3 length equals 15 residues. Trimming took 0 bases from V and 8 from J, leaving 13 bases between them. The CDR3 nucleotides read TGCGCCAGCAGTCAATCGAGCAGGGGAGGCGAAAAACTGTTTTTT. This encodes CASSQSSRGGEKLFF.

Comment on this clonotype: Mismatch with germline at one junction end may stem from a read error. This sequence joins TRBV30 and TRBJ1-1; D might be TRBD1 (5 bases). CDR3 size: 12 residues. CDR1 and CDR2 from the germline V gene are GTSNPN and SVGIG (reference sequence). The CDR3 region is CAGRWDLFEAFF. The CDR3 DNA sequence: TGTGCCGGGAGGTGGGACTTATTTGAAGCTTTCTTT.

CDR3 nucleotides: TGTGCCAGCGGACGGGACAGGTCAACAGATACGCAGTATTTT. Amino acid sequence: CASGRDRSTDTQYF. This chain connects TRBV2 to TRBJ2-3, with 8 nucleotides matching TRBD1. CDR3 length equals 14 residues. J lost 3 bases, V lost 8 bases, and 7 bases had no gene match. Germline assignment: CDR1 SNHLY and CDR2 FYNNEI.

The V and J genes are TRBV3-1 and TRBJ2-3, with D hard to call. V lost 2 bases and J 0 bases, leaving 6 bases between the germline ends. Germline assignment: CDR1 LGHDT and CDR2 YNNKEL (reference sequence). This CDR3 is built from 14 residues. The CDR3 coding sequence is TGTGCCAGCAGCCAATATTTTAGCACAGATACGCAGTATTTT. Residues: CASSQYFSTDTQYF.

The J gene is TRBJ2-5, the V gene TRBV27, with 9 bases aligning to TRBD1. V lost 6 bases, J lost 4 bases, and 9 bases stayed unmatched. Germline lookup yields CDR1 MNHEY and CDR2 SMNVEV (reference sequence). The CDR3 loop spans 15 amino acids. The CDR3: CASSATGGDIETQYF. DNA for the CDR3: TGTGCCAGCAGCGCCACAGGGGGCGATATAGAGACCCAGTACTTC.

This clonotype was picked up one time. The chain links TRBV5-1 to TRBJ1-5; 8 positions match TRBD1. Germline lookup yields CDR1 SGHRS and CDR2 YFSETQ. Germline trimming cut 3 bases from V and 4 bases from J; bases unmatched to any gene: 6. This CDR3 is built from 15 residues. The CDR3 coding sequence is TGCGCCAGCAGCTACACCGGGACAGGAAATCAGCCCCAGCATTTT. Translation: CASSYTGTGNQPQHF.

The chain employs TRBV13 and TRBJ2-1; D might be TRBD1 or TRBD2, each matching 5 bases. Between the trimmed V and J ends, which lost 5 bases and 2 bases, there was a span of 16 bases. The CDR3 length is 16 residues. CDR1 and CDR2 from the germline V gene are PRHDT and FYEKMQ (reference sequence). CDR3 nucleotide sequence: TGTGCCAGCAGCCCCACCCGGGACCCCACCTACAATGAGCAGTTCTTC. Protein product: CASSPTRDPTYNEQFF. The variable domain in full, with the rest retrieved from reference TRBV13 and TRBJ2-1, is AAGVIQSPRHLIKEKRETATLKCYPIPRHDTVYWYQQGPGQDPQFLISFYEKMQSDKGSIPDRFSAQQFSDYHSELNMSSLELGDSALYFCASSPTRDPTYNEQFFGPGTRLTVL.